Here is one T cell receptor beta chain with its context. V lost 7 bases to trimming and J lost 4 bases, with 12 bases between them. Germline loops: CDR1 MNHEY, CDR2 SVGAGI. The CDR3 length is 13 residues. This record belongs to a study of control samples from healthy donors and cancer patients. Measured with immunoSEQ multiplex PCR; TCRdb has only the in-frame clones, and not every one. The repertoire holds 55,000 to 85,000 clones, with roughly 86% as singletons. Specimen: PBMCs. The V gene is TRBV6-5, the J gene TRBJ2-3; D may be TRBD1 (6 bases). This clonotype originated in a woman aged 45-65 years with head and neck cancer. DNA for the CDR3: TGTGCCAGCATGGGGGCAGAAGCAGATACGCAGTATTTT. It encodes CASMGAEADTQYF.